Below are 18 T cell receptor beta chains sequenced from a single sample in a study of blood T cell repertoires in COVID-19. Assay: immunoSEQ multiplex PCR; the TCRdb copy retains only in-frame clones and omits some. The profile shows about 220,000 clones, about 90% of them singletons. The sample taken for sequencing was peripheral blood. The receptor source for this set is a woman in her twenties or thirties who had recovered from COVID-19.

The rearrangement links TRBV11-3 to TRBJ2-3; 7 positions agree with TRBD1. The CDR3 runs to 16 residues. Germline CDR1 and CDR2: SGHNT and YENEEA. Germline trimming cut 5 bases from V and 2 bases from J; bases unmatched to any gene: 10. CDR3 loop: CASSLRQGTHTDTQYF. The CDR3 coding sequence is TGTGCCAGCAGCCTCAGACAGGGCACTCACACAGATACGCAGTATTTT.

This sequence joins TRBV2 and TRBJ1-2; D possibly corresponds to TRBD1 (6 bases). Germline CDR1 and CDR2: SNHLY and FYNNEI. V lost 4 bases to trimming and J lost 6 bases, with 15 bases between them. The CDR3 totals 14 residues. The CDR3 is CASSGSRDKNGYTF. CDR3 sequence (DNA): TGTGCCAGCAGTGGGTCCCGGGACAAGAATGGCTACACCTTC.

The chain carries TRBV10-3 and TRBJ2-1; D is unclear. Between the trimmed V and J ends, which lost 3 bases and 5 bases, there was a span of 5 bases. From germline, CDR1 is ENHRY and CDR2 SYGVKD. The CDR3 totals 12 residues. CDR3 residues: CAISDSHNEQFF. In DNA, the CDR3 is TGTGCCATCAGTGATTCTCACAATGAGCAGTTCTTC.

The chain joins TRBV5-1 to TRBJ2-1; 8 nucleotides align to TRBD2. The CDR3 extends over 14 amino acids. Germline-derived CDR1 and CDR2 are SGHRS and YFSETQ. V was clipped by 4 bases and J by 7 bases; unmatched bases: 7. CDR3 in amino acids: CASSAGGSGNEQFF. Here the CDR3 DNA reads TGCGCCAGCAGCGCGGGGGGATCTGGGAATGAGCAGTTCTTC.

This chain joins TRBV4-2 and TRBJ1-2, with 7 nucleotides matching TRBD1. The CDR3 is 19 amino acids. V lost 1 base to trimming and J lost 0 bases; unmatched junction nucleotides: 14. Germline V CDR1 and CDR2: LGHNA, YNFKEQ. CDR3 protein: CASSQVSGTATGANYGYTF. For the CDR3, the DNA is TGTGCCAGCAGCCAAGTATCCGGGACAGCGACCGGCGCTAACTATGGCTACACCTTC.

The chain combines TRBV5-1 with TRBJ2-5; a weak D match, TRBD2 (6 bases). V lost 3 bases and J lost 3, with 12 bases in between. CDR1 SGHRS and CDR2 YFSETQ come from the germline V gene. The CDR3 runs to 14 residues. The CDR3 bases are TGCGCCAGCAGCTCCCTGGGCGGGGAAGAGACCCAGTACTTC. Protein: CASSSLGGEETQYF.

This rearrangement joins TRBV11-1 to TRBJ1-2, with D hard to call. This CDR3 contains 14 residues. Trimming took off 2 bases at V and 7 bases at J, with 14 bases between the two ends. The germline V gene has CDR1 SGHAT and CDR2 FQDESV (reference sequence). This CDR3 is CASSLNTEIGGYTF. CDR3 nucleotides: TGTGCCAGCAGCTTAAATACAGAGATAGGTGGCTACACCTTC. The variable domain in full, completed from reference TRBV11-1 and TRBJ1-2, reads EAEVAQSPRYKITEKSQAVAFWCDPISGHATLYWYRQILGQGPELLVQFQDESVVDDSQLPKDRFSAERLKGVDSTLKIQPAELGDSAMYLCASSLNTEIGGYTFGSGTRLTVV.

The gene calls are TRBV2 and TRBJ2-1; D not resolved. Trimming removed 7 bases at V and 5 bases at J, with 12 bases between. Germline values: CDR1 SNHLY, CDR2 FYNNEI. The CDR3 is 13 amino acids. The DNA of the CDR3 is TGTGCCAGCAAGTTTCAACCGGACAATGAGCAGTTCTTC. It translates to CASKFQPDNEQFF.

The genes are TRBV10-3 and TRBJ2-3; 8 nucleotides match TRBD2. CDR1 is ENHRY, CDR2 SYGVKD, per germline. Trimming took 8 bases from V and 3 from J; bases not matched to a gene: 10. The CDR3 is made up of 15 amino acids. The DNA of the CDR3 is TGTGCCATCGATGACGGGGGGGTCGGAACAGATACGCAGTATTTT. The encoded protein is CAIDDGGVGTDTQYF.

This clone has only one observation. The V and J genes are TRBV18 and TRBJ2-5; 7 positions match TRBD1. Germline values: CDR1 KGHSH, CDR2 LQKENI. J was trimmed by 0 bases and V by 0 bases; bases with no gene match: 4. The CDR3 extends over 16 amino acids. CDR3 nucleotides: TGTGCCAGCTCACCACCAGGGGGCCCGTACCAAGAGACCCAGTACTTC. It specifies CASSPPGGPYQETQYF.

The V gene is TRBV4-3, the J gene TRBJ2-2; D call uncertain. The V end lost 0 bases, the J end lost 4 bases, and 12 bases lay between the germline ends. The CDR3 is made up of 16 amino acids. Germline-derived CDR1 and CDR2 are LGHNA and YSLEER. Written as DNA, the CDR3 is TGCGCCAGCAGCCAAGACAGTAACATTCTCACCGGGGAGCTGTTTTTT. It codes for CASSQDSNILTGELFF.

This chain uses TRBV7-2 with TRBJ2-3; D perhaps matches TRBD1 (7 bases). This CDR3 is 15 amino acids long. The V end was cut by 5 bases, the J end by 6 bases, with 18 bases between. The germline CDR1 and CDR2 sequences are SGHTA and FQGNSA. CDR3 coding DNA: TGTGCCAGCAGCCCCCAGGGGGGTCTTGGGGATACGCAGTATTTT. This gives the protein CASSPQGGLGDTQYF.

The rearrangement uses TRBV5-4 and TRBJ2-7, with a possible D match to TRBD1 (6 bases). The CDR3 is 13 amino acids. Germline CDR1 SGHNT, CDR2 YYREEE (reference sequence). With 1 base removed from V and 2 bases from J, the gap between germline ends came to 7 bases. The chain's CDR3 is CASSLNRAYEQYF. The CDR3 DNA follows: TGTGCCAGCAGCTTGAACAGGGCCTACGAGCAGTACTTC.

This clone showed up just once. V and J are TRBV2 and TRBJ1-1, with 9 positions matching TRBD1. Per the germline V gene, CDR1 is SNHLY and CDR2 is FYNNEI. The CDR3 has 13 residues. V was clipped by 6 bases and J by 4 bases; unmatched bases: 3. Here the CDR3 reads CASRQGASTEAFF. The CDR3 DNA is TGTGCCAGCAGACAGGGGGCTTCCACTGAAGCTTTCTTT.

V usage is TRBV25-1 and J usage is TRBJ2-7, with 7 positions matching TRBD2. The J segment lost 0 bases and the V segment lost 5 bases, leaving 4 bases of the junction unmatched. Germline V CDR1 and CDR2: MGHDK, SYGVNS. CDR3 length: 14 residues. In nucleotides, the CDR3 is TGTGCCAGCAGTTGGCGGGGGAGCTCCTACGAGCAGTACTTC. This encodes CASSWRGSSYEQYF.

This chain joins TRBV6-2 or TRBV6-3 and TRBJ2-7; D call uncertain. This CDR3 spans 14 amino acids. With 2 bases removed from V and 0 bases from J, the gap between germline ends came to 8 bases. Per the germline V gene, CDR1 is MNHEY and CDR2 is SVGEGT. In DNA, the CDR3 is TGTGCCAGCAGTTACAGTCTAGGCTCCTACGAGCAGTACTTC. Its protein is CASSYSLGSYEQYF.

Of note for this clone: Other DNA sequences in this specimen translate into the identical CDR3. The V gene is TRBV5-1, the J gene TRBJ1-1; tentative D call: TRBD1 (5 bases). Trimming left V 4 bases short and J 1 base short, with 8 bases between. Looked up from germline, CDR1 is SGHRS and CDR2 is YFSETQ. CDR3 length: 13 residues. CDR3 in amino acids: CASSLTGNTEAFF. CDR3 DNA: TGCGCCAGCAGCCTAACAGGGAACACTGAAGCTTTCTTT.

The chain uses TRBV4-1 and TRBJ1-1; 10 bases line up with TRBD1. The germline V gene encodes CDR1 MGHRA and CDR2 YSYEKL. The CDR3 consists of 15 residues. V was clipped by 3 bases and J by 11 bases; unmatched bases: 12. The CDR3 protein is CASSQPWDRGRGAFF. CDR3 DNA: TGCGCCAGCAGCCAGCCCTGGGACAGGGGACGGGGGGCTTTCTTT.